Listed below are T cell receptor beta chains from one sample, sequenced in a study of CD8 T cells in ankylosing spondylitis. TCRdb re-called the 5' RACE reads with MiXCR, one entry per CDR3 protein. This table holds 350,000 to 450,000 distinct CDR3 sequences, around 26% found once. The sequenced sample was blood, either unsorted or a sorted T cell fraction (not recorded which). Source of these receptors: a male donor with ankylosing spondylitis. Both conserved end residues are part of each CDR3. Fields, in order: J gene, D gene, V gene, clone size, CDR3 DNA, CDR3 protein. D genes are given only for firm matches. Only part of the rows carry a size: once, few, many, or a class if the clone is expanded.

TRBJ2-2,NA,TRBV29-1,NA,TGCAGCGTTGACAGGGCGAACACCGGGGAGCTGTTTTTT,CSVDRANTGELFF
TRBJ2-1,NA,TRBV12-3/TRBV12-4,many,TGTGCCAGCAGCCGCCGAGCTAGGCAATACAATGAGCAGTTCTTC,CASSRRARQYNEQFF
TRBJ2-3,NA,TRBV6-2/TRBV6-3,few,TGTGCCAGCAGTTACCTGGATATGCAGTATTTT,CASSYLDMQYF
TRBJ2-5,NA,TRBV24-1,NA,TGTGCCACCAGTGATGCGGACGGTCAAGAGACCCAGTACTTC,CATSDADGQETQYF
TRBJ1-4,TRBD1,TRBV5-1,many,TGCGCCAGCAGCCCCGGGGACAGCCAGAATGAAAAACTGTTTTTT,CASSPGDSQNEKLFF
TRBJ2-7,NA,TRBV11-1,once,TGTGCCAGCAGCTCTGGGGCTAACTACGAGCAGTACTTC,CASSSGANYEQYF
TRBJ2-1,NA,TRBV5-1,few,TGCGCCAGCAGCTTGCCGACTAGTACAAATGAGCAGTTCTTC,CASSLPTSTNEQFF
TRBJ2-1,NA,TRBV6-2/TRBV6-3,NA,TGTGCCAGCAGTCCCCTTACTCCGGACAATCTACAGAAGGAGTTCTTC,CASSPLTPDNLQKEFF
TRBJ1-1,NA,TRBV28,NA,TGTGCCAGCAGTTTCGTTAGGCTGAACACTGAAGCTTTCTTT,CASSFVRLNTEAFF
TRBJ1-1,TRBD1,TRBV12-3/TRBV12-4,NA,TGTGCCAGCAGTTTGGGGACAGGGTTATACACTGAAGCTTTCTTT,CASSLGTGLYTEAFF
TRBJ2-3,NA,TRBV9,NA,TGTGCCAGCAGCGTAGGAGGCCGAACAGATACGCAGTATTTT,CASSVGGRTDTQYF
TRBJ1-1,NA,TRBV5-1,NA,TGCGCCAGCAGCTTGGCGGGGCTGCTGAACACTGAAGCTTTCTTT,CASSLAGLLNTEAFF
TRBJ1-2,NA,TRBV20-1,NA,TGCAGTGCTAGAGTCCTCAGTGGGAGCTATGGCTACACCTTC,CSARVLSGSYGYTF
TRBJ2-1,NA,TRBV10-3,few,TGTGCCATCAGTGAGCGGCAGGGCTCCTACAATGAGCAGTTCTTC,CAISERQGSYNEQFF
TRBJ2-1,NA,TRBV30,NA,TGTGCCTGGAGTATGACCGGGACTTACTCCTACAATGAGCAGTTCTTC,CAWSMTGTYSYNEQFF
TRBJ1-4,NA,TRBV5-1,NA,TGCGCCAGCAGCTTGGTAGGGGACGCAACTAATGAAAAACTGTTTTTT,CASSLVGDATNEKLFF
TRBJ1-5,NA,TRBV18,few,TGTGCCAGCTCACCACAGGACGGGGCTAGTCAGCCCCAGCATTTT,CASSPQDGASQPQHF
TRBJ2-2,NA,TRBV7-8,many,TGTGCCAGCAGCTTAGGCGGCAGGGGTACCGGGGAGCTGTTTTTT,CASSLGGRGTGELFF
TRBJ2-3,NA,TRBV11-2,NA,TGTGCCAGCAAGGGGGAGGGGGGCACAGATACGCAGTATTTT,CASKGEGGTDTQYF
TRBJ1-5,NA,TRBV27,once,TGTGCCAGCTCCCTTCACGGGAGCAATCAGCCCCAGCATTTT,CASSLHGSNQPQHF
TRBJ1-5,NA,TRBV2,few,TGTGCCAGCAGTGACAGGGGCGCGGGCAATCAGCCCCAGCATTTT,CASSDRGAGNQPQHF
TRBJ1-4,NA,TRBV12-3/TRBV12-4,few,TGTGCCAGCAGTTTTGAACAGTGGGGTGAAAAACTGTTTTTT,CASSFEQWGEKLFF
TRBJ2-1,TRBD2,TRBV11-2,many,TGTGCCAGCAGCTTGGGACTAGCGGGACTCAATGAGCAGTTCTTC,CASSLGLAGLNEQFF
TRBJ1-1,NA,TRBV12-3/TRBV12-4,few,TGTGCCAGCAGTTTCTTAAGCGTCCGAAACACTGAAGCTTTCTTT,CASSFLSVRNTEAFF
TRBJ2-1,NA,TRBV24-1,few,TGTGCCACCAGTGATTTTCCCTACTACAATGAGCAGTTCTTC,CATSDFPYYNEQFF
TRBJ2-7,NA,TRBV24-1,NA,TGTGCCACCAGCAAGGAGAGCTCCTACGAGCAGTACTTC,CATSKESSYEQYF
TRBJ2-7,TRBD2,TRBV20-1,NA,TGCAGTGCTAGAGATTACAGAGCGGGAGGGGACGAGCAGTACTTC,CSARDYRAGGDEQYF
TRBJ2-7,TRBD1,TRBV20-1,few,TGCAGTGCTAGAGCGCCGGACAGGGGGCGTTACGAGCAGTACTTC,CSARAPDRGRYEQYF
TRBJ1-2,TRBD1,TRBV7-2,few,TGTGCCAGCAGTTCGGACAGGTCGAGAGGCTACACCTTC,CASSSDRSRGYTF
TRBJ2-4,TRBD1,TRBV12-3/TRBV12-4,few,TGTGCCAGCAGCTACGACAGGGGAGAAAACATTCAGTACTTC,CASSYDRGENIQYF
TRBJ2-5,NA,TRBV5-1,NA,TGCGCCAGCAGCGTGAGTTCGCAAGAGACCCAGTACTTC,CASSVSSQETQYF
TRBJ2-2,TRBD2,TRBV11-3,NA,TGTGCCAGCAGCTTCGGTAGCGGGACAACCGGGGAGCTGTTTTTT,CASSFGSGTTGELFF
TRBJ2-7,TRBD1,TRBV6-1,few,TGTGCCAGCACTAGACAGGGTGACTCCTACGAGCAGTACTTC,CASTRQGDSYEQYF
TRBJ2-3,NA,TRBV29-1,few,TGCAGCGTTGAGAGGGAATCGGATACGCAGTATTTT,CSVERESDTQYF
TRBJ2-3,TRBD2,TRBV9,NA,TGTGCCAGCAGCGTCTCTATGGCGGGAGATAGGGGTACGCAGTATTTT,CASSVSMAGDRGTQYF
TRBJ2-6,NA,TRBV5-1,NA,TGCGCCAGCAGCGGGGGACTTCCCGCGTCTGGGGCCAACGTCCTGACTTTC,CASSGGLPASGANVLTF
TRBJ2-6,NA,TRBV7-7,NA,TGTGCCAGCAGCTCAGCGCCGGGATCTGGGGCCAACGTCCTGACTTTC,CASSSAPGSGANVLTF
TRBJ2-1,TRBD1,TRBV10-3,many,TGTGCCACGCAGGGACAGTCGGCTGTTAATGAGCAGTTCTTC,CATQGQSAVNEQFF
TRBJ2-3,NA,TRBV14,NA,TGTGCCAGCAGCTACGCCGGGGTCACAGATACGCAGTATTTT,CASSYAGVTDTQYF
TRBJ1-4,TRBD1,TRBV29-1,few,TGCAGCGTTGGACCCCTTAATCCGGGACAGGGGTATGAAAAACTGTTTTTT,CSVGPLNPGQGYEKLFF
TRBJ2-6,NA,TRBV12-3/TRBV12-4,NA,TGTGCCAGCAGTGTGTCGGCAGTCCCGCTTGGGGCCAACGTCCTGACTTTC,CASSVSAVPLGANVLTF
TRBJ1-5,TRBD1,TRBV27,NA,TGTGCCAGCAGTTTAGACCGGACAGGGGGCGATCAGCCCCAGCATTTT,CASSLDRTGGDQPQHF
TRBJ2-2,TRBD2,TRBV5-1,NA,TGCGCCAGCTATGAGCCTGGGACTAGCGAAGGGGAGCTGTTTTTT,CASYEPGTSEGELFF
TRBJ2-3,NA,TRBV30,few,TGTGCCTGGAGGCCGGGCGGCACAGATACGCAGTATTTT,CAWRPGGTDTQYF
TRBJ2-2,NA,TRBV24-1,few,TGTGCCATCCCGGGGCGGCCTACCGGGGAGCTGTTTTTT,CAIPGRPTGELFF
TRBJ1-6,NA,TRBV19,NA,TGTGCCAGTAGTAACATTAATTCACCCCTCCACTTT,CASSNINSPLHF
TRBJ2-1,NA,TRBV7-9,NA,TGTGCCAGCAGCCCCCCCGGGCCTTACAATGAGCAGTTCTTC,CASSPPGPYNEQFF
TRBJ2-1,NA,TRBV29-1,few,TGCAGCGTTCCCAGGGGAGCGAACTCCTACAATGAGCAGTTCTTC,CSVPRGANSYNEQFF
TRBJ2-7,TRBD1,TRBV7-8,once,TGTGCCAGCAGCTTATCGGACAGGGGGAAGAGAGAGCAGTACTTC,CASSLSDRGKREQYF
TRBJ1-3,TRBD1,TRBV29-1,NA,TGCAGCGTTGATAGGGACAGGACATATTTATCTGGAAACACCATATATTTT,CSVDRDRTYLSGNTIYF
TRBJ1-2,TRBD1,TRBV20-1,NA,TGCAGTGCTGGCCACAGGGGGCTAGGAGGCTACACCTTC,CSAGHRGLGGYTF
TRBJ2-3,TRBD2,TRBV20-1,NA,TGCAGTGCTAGAGTTGGGGGGAGGGCTGATACGCAGTATTTT,CSARVGGRADTQYF
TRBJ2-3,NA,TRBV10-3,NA,TGTGCCATCAGTGAGTCTGTCGGTGGGACAGATACGCAGTATTTT,CAISESVGGTDTQYF
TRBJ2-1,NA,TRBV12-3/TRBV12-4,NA,TGTGCCAGCAGAGGGGGATTTGAGCAGTTCTTC,CASRGGFEQFF
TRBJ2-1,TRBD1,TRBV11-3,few,TGTGCCAGCAGCCCACGGGACAGGGGGGACAATGAGCAGTTCTTC,CASSPRDRGDNEQFF
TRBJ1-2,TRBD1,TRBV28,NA,TGTGCCAGCAGGCGACCACAGGGGAACTATGGCTACACCTTC,CASRRPQGNYGYTF
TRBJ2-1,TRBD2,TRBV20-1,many,TGCAGTGCTAGAGAAGGACTAGGGGTTTACAATGAGCAGTTCTTC,CSAREGLGVYNEQFF
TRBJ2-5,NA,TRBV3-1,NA,TGTGCCAGCAGCCAAGAGGGGGGACGGCCCCCCGGGACCCAGTACTTC,CASSQEGGRPPGTQYF
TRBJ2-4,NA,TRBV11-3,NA,TGTGCCAGCAGCTTAGATTTAAGAGGGAACATTCAGTACTTC,CASSLDLRGNIQYF
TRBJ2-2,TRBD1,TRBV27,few,TGTGCCAGCAGTTCTCCCGGACAGGGGGTAAACACCGGGGAGCTGTTTTTT,CASSSPGQGVNTGELFF